The clone carrying this T cell receptor (beta chain) turned up a few times. The source of the sample is a study of T cells in Graves' hyperthyroidism and ophthalmopathy. RNA transcripts served as the template for amplifying TCR beta CDR3 regions. First-round RT-PCR targeting the TCR CDR3 was performed with the HTBI primer set. Each CDR3 protein gets one entry after TCRdb re-called the multiplex PCR reads with MiXCR. The sample yields roughly 580,000 distinct CDR3 sequences, approximately 15% seen once. Trimming took off 4 bases at V and 5 bases at J, with 17 bases between the two ends. Germline CDR1 reads SNHLY; CDR2 reads FYNNEI. CDR3 length: 16 residues.

The sequence derives from a woman in her 30s with Graves' hyperthyroidism that later progressed to Graves' ophthalmopathy. V usage is TRBV2 and J usage is TRBJ2-2; tentatively, D is TRBD2 (6 bases). Sequencing was done on a sample of blood. CDR3 nucleotides: TGTGCCAGCAGTGGAATTAGCGGAAATCCTACCGGGGAGCTGTTTTTT. Translated: CASSGISGNPTGELFF.